Listed here is a single T cell receptor (beta chain). Its matching antigen is unknown. An end of the junction differs from the germline gene, which may be a read error. The entry originates in a study of cytomegalovirus exposure and HLA in healthy donors. General study points: Among CMV-associated TCR beta chains, most appeared HLA-restricted in a later analysis. A later analysis reported that several of the most significant clusters appeared to be linked to common viral pathogens, among them Epstein-Barr virus. The study recorded 150 to 200 TCR beta chains that were cytomegalovirus-associated.

PCR employed 60 Vbeta and 13 Jbeta primers. The table came from immunoSEQ multiplex PCR; TCRdb's copy has only in-frame clones and leaves some out. The table shows about 110,000 clones, with about 85% occurring only once. The length of the CDR3 is 15 residues. Germline CDR1 reads PRHDT; CDR2 reads FYEKMQ (reference sequence). The V call is TRBV13, the J call TRBJ2-2; TRBD2 matches at 13 bases. This clonotype was obtained from a man in his thirties or forties in good health and CMV-seronegative. Source material: PBMCs. CDR3 loop: CASSIGLAGAGELFF. Written as DNA, the CDR3 is TGTGCCAGCAGCATAGGACTAGCGGGGGCCGGGGAGCTGTTTTTT. Full variable domain (outside the CDR3, taken from reference TRBV13 and TRBJ2-2): AAGVIQSPRHLIKEKRETATLKCYPIPRHDTVYWYQQGPGQDPQFLISFYEKMQSDKGSIPDRFSAQQFSDYHSELNMSSLELGDSALYFCASSIGLAGAGELFFGEGSRLTVL.